The 6 T cell receptor beta chains below all came from one sample that was sequenced in a study of blood T cell repertoires in COVID-19 (dated by TCRdb to 2019 to 2021). Library construction relied on the immunoSEQ multiplex PCR assay. This immuneACCESS table, as held by TCRdb, lists in-frame sequences with V and J called but not all clones. Of the missing ones, under half trace to an unresolved V gene in checked studies; the others have no known cause. Recorded for this sample are around 81,000 clones; 85% of them occurred a single time. Jointly, the top ten make up around 3.7% of the sample. The sample comprised peripheral blood. Every receptor here comes from a man aged 50 to 60 with acute or convalescent COVID-19.

DNA for the CDR3: TGCGCCAGCAGCACATTAGCGGGAGTGGACACCGGGGAGCTGTTTTTT. Its translation: CASSTLAGVDTGELFF. The V and J genes are TRBV5-1 and TRBJ2-2; TRBD2 matches 9 bases. The CDR3 loop spans 16 amino acids. In germline, CDR1 is SGHRS, CDR2 YFSETQ. The J segment lost 3 bases and the V segment lost 4 bases, leaving 7 bases of the junction unmatched.

This clone occurred a few times. V usage is TRBV5-1 and J usage is TRBJ1-1; weak D call: TRBD1 (6 bases). The CDR3 consists of 13 residues. Between the trimmed V and J ends, which lost 0 bases and 3 bases, there was a span of 6 bases. Germline V lookup: CDR1 SGHRS, CDR2 YFSETQ. DNA of the CDR3: TGCGCCAGCAGCTTGGACAGGGACACTGAAGCTTTCTTT. This sequence encodes CASSLDRDTEAFF.

The V and J genes are TRBV5-1 and TRBJ2-7, with D tentatively TRBD1 (5 bases). CDR3 size: 13 residues. V was shortened by 8 bases and J by 5 bases, with 17 bases between the two germline ends. Germline values: CDR1 SGHRS, CDR2 YFSETQ. The CDR3 coding sequence is TGCGCCAGTAGGGGCCCGAGTTTGAACGAGCAGTACTTC. Protein: CASRGPSLNEQYF.

This chain links TRBV11-2 with TRBJ2-7; TRBD2 is a possible D gene (5 bases). Trimming shortened V by 2 bases and J by 2 bases, and 10 bases separated the two germline ends. This CDR3 has 14 residues. The V gene's germline CDR1 is SGHAT and CDR2 FQNNGV. The DNA for the CDR3 is TGTGCCAGCAGCTTAAGTGACGGGACCTACGAGCAGTACTTC. This translates into CASSLSDGTYEQYF.

This rearrangement joins TRBV29-1 to TRBJ2-7; unclear D gene. The CDR3 contains 11 residues. With 4 bases removed from V and 5 bases from J, the gap between germline ends came to 9 bases. Germline values: CDR1 SQVTM, CDR2 ANQGSEA. The CDR3 sequence: CSVVKTHEQYF. CDR3 nucleotide sequence: TGCAGCGTTGTAAAGACTCACGAGCAGTACTTC.

In its sample, this clone was seen a few times. The chain carries TRBV5-1 and TRBJ2-7; tentative D call: TRBD2 (6 bases). CDR3 size: 14 residues. V dropped 5 bases and J dropped 3 bases, with 15 bases sitting between them. Germline V gene lookup returns CDR1 SGHRS and CDR2 YFSETQ. The CDR3 protein is CASRASGGSYEQYF. Written as DNA, the CDR3 is TGCGCCAGCAGAGCCTCCGGGGGAAGCTACGAGCAGTACTTC.